This T cell receptor beta chain was found in a study of blood T cells in healthy people across ages. Germline V CDR1 and CDR2: SGHRS, YFSETQ. The junction had 6 bases not matched to a gene; V was cut back by 0 bases and J by 7 bases. This CDR3 spans 14 amino acids. The second PCR ran about 6 to 11 cycles with a sample-barcoded 5' primer and J-beta primers. Each sample provided no less than 3 million CDR3-containing paired-end reads. TCRdb passed the 5' RACE reads through MiXCR, listing each CDR3 protein once. The sample yields about 640,000 distinct CDR3 sequences, approximately 50% seen once. The sample was blood. The J gene is TRBJ1-2, the V gene TRBV5-1; 7 nucleotides align to TRBD1. This clonotype originated in a man in his sixties in good health. The CDR3 sequence is CASSLAGTEAGYTF. The CDR3 DNA reads as TGCGCCAGCAGCTTGGCCGGGACAGAGGCTGGCTACACCTTC.